This T cell receptor beta chain emerged from a study of identical twins. Study observations and caveats: It was cross-sectional statistical analysis, not following the same donors, that the conclusions relied on. Excess sharing by twins proved weaker in beta out-of-frame sequences.

Among all donors, each was a healthy Caucasian. The V gene lost 4 bases and the J gene lost 0 bases, with 20 bases spanning the gap. This CDR3 comprises 18 residues. Per germline, CDR1 SGHRS and CDR2 YFSETQ. TCRdb fed the 5' RACE reads into MiXCR, producing one record per CDR3 protein. The data contain under 250,000 distinct CDR3 sequences, approximately 12% of them singletons. Many counts were recorded for this clonotype. Its antigen is undetermined. This sample was shared with a second study, whose subject was yellow fever vaccine responses in identical twins.

This TCR came from a woman younger than 30 in good health. This rearrangement joins TRBV5-1 to TRBJ2-1; tentatively, D is TRBD1 (7 bases). Input material: memory (CD45RO+) T cells sorted from blood. The CDR3 DNA is TGCGCCAGCAGCCGGGACTCGGGACAGTTGAGCTCCTACAATGAGCAGTTCTTC. Translating gives CASSRDSGQLSSYNEQFF.